This T cell receptor (beta chain) comes out of a study of blood T cell repertoires in COVID-19. Participants came from roughly 25 US areas, aged roughly 18 to 90 years. Cohort assignment relied on participant-reported clinical history. The CDR3 is 15 residues long. V was cut by 2 bases and J by 1 base, with 12 bases left in between. Germline lookup yields CDR1 SGHNT and CDR2 YYREEE (reference sequence). In the original processing: Amplification from reference gene primers served as the basis for estimated nucleated cell counts. The table came from immunoSEQ multiplex PCR; TCRdb's copy has only in-frame clones and leaves some out. V, J and clone size derive from that table, while D and trimming were established from the DNA sequence. In the table there are about 250,000 clones, about 82% of which are singletons. This clone was detected ten times or more.

The rearrangement links TRBV5-4 to TRBJ1-1, with D possibly being TRBD1 (5 bases). This sequence was found in a woman in her forties or fifties with acute COVID-19. The source material was PBMCs or T cells enriched from blood (not recorded which). The CDR3 bases are TGTGCCAGCAGCTTTCCGGGACTTAGGAACACTGAAGCTTTCTTT. Translation gives CASSFPGLRNTEAFF.